This T cell receptor beta chain stems from a study of blood T cell repertoires in COVID-19. Background on the study: Samples came from the United States, Italy and Spain, spanning acute and convalescent COVID-19. The analysed material was cDNA or gDNA that came from T cells, B-cell-depleted T cells, or PBMCs.

The V gene lost 6 bases and the J gene lost 3 bases, with 8 bases spanning the gap. Germline V gene data show CDR1 as LGHDT and CDR2 as YNNKEL (reference sequence). This CDR3 is 12 amino acids long. Original handling: Amplification with reference gene primers provided the estimates of nucleated cell counts. Method: immunoSEQ multiplex PCR; TCRdb's copy keeps in-frame clones and lacks some. The V and J calls and clone size come from that table; D and trimming were worked out from the DNA. The sample consists of approximately 190,000 clones, 75% to 90% of them appearing once. The chain recombines TRBV3-1 (or the pseudogene TRBV3-2) with TRBJ1-1; no definite D call. The sample comprised peripheral blood. This TCR came from a man in his fifties or sixties with acute or convalescent COVID-19. DNA of the CDR3: TGTGCCAGCAGGAGTGAGGACACTGAAGCTTTCTTT. It yields the protein CASRSEDTEAFF.